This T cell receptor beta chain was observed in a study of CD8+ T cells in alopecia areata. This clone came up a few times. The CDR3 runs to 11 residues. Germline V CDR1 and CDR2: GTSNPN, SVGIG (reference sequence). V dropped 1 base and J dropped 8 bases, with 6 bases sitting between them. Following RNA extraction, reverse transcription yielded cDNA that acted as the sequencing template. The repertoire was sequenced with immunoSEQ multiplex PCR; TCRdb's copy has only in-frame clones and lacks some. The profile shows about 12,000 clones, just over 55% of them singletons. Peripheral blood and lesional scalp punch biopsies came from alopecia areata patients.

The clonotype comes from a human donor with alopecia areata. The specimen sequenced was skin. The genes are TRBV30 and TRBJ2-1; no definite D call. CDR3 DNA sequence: TGTGCCTGGAGTGACTTCGATGAGCAGTTCTTC. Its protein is CAWSDFDEQFF.